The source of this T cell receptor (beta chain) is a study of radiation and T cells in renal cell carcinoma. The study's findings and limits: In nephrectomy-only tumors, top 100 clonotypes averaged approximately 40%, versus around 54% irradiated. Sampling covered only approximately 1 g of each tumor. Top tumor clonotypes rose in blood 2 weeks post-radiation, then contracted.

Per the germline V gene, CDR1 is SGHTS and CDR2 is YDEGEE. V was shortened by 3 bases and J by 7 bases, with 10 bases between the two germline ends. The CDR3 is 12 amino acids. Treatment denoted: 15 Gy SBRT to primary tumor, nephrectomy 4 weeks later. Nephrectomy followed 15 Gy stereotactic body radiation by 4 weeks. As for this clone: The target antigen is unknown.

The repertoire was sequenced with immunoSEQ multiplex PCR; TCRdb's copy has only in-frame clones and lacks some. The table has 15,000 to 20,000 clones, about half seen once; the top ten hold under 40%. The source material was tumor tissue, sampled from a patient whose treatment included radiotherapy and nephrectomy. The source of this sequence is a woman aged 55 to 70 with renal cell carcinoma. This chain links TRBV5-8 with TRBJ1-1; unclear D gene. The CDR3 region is CASSSVYFEAFF. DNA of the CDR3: TGTGCCAGCAGCTCAGTCTACTTTGAAGCTTTCTTT.